This T cell receptor (beta chain) was captured by sequencing in a study of response to subunit inactivated influenza vaccine. This CDR3 has 15 residues. Germline CDR1 reads MNHEY; CDR2 reads SMNVEV (reference sequence). Trimming at V came to 5 bases and at J to 1 base, leaving 7 bases not matched to a gene. In TCRdb, the RT-PCR reads were re-called with MiXCR into one record per CDR3 protein. Seen here are around 850,000 distinct CDR3 sequences, about a fifth observed once, and the top ten hold approximately 10%. A word on this clonotype: Its antigen is not identified.

Study observations and caveats: The authors offered the suggestion that each seasonal influenza vaccination recruits few new T cells.

The chain employs TRBV27 and TRBJ1-1; 7 bases agree with TRBD1. The origin of this receptor is a man aged 50 to 60 who received an inactivated influenza vaccine. The sample here was PBMCs from blood, taken 5 days after vaccination. The CDR3 sequence: CASSIRQGPNTEAFF. CDR3 in DNA: TGTGCCAGCAGTATCCGACAGGGACCGAACACTGAAGCTTTCTTT.